These 10 T cell receptor beta chains share one sample of origin, sequenced in a study of T cell responses to AZD1222 COVID-19 vaccine. Method: immunoSEQ multiplex PCR; TCRdb's copy keeps in-frame clones and lacks some. The sample shows 63,000 or so clones, 65% to 90% of them seen only once. The sequences come from peripheral blood, collected on day 0 of AZD1222 vaccination. These receptors came from an adult in good health.

The chain employs TRBV9 and TRBJ2-1, with D possibly TRBD1 on 5 matching bases. The CDR3 covers 14 residues. The germline V gene encodes CDR1 SGDLS and CDR2 YYNGEE. Trimming removed 0 bases at V and 6 bases at J, with 10 bases between. CDR3 nucleotides: TGTGCCAGCAGCGTAGGGGAAAGGGGCAATGAGCAGTTCTTC. This gives the protein CASSVGERGNEQFF.

Written as DNA, the CDR3 is TGTGCCAGCAGCACCTCCGGGGGGCTTAACTATGGCTACACCTTC. Amino acid sequence: CASSTSGGLNYGYTF. The chain combines TRBV7-2 with TRBJ1-2; D is possibly TRBD1 (6 bases). The CDR3 contains 15 residues. Germline V lookup: CDR1 SGHTA, CDR2 FQGNSA. Trimming left V 5 bases short and J 1 base short, with 14 bases between.

The rearrangement links TRBV5-1 to TRBJ1-2, with D perhaps matching TRBD1 (5 bases). Germline V gene data show CDR1 as SGHRS and CDR2 as YFSETQ. The CDR3 has 15 residues. V lost 1 base, J lost 6 bases, and 16 bases lay in between. The CDR3 protein is CASSLLAGTGDGYTF. The CDR3 DNA follows: TGCGCCAGCAGCTTGTTGGCGGGGACCGGGGATGGCTACACCTTC.

The chain uses TRBV6-6 and TRBJ1-4; D gene unclear. There are 15 residues in the CDR3. The ends were cut back, 0 bases at V and 1 base at J, with 6 bases in the middle. Germline V gene lookup returns CDR1 MNHNY and CDR2 SVGAGI (reference sequence). The DNA of the CDR3 is TGTGCCAGCAGTTACTCTCGGGGAACTAATGAAAAACTGTTTTTT. It is translated as CASSYSRGTNEKLFF.

The chain combines TRBV5-8 with TRBJ1-6; possibly TRBD1 for D (6 bases). The V and J ends lost 4 bases and 10 bases respectively, with 15 bases between them. There are 14 residues in the CDR3. Looked up from germline, CDR1 is SGHTS and CDR2 is YDEGEE. CDR3 residues: CASSLHGGNSPLHF. The CDR3 nucleotides are TGTGCCAGCAGCCTTCACGGGGGCAACTCACCCCTCCACTTT.

The J gene is TRBJ2-5, the V gene TRBV27; a weak D match, TRBD1 (5 bases). The CDR3 consists of 14 residues. The ends were cut back, 4 bases at V and 4 bases at J, with 13 bases in the middle. Germline assignment: CDR1 MNHEY and CDR2 SMNVEV (reference sequence). CDR3 bases: TGTGCCAGCAGTTCCAGGGTCCCACTAGAGACCCAGTACTTC. This translates into CASSSRVPLETQYF.

This clone came up once. The chain carries TRBV27 and TRBJ1-2; D ambiguous. V lost 1 base, J lost 4 bases, and 16 bases lay in between. Germline V gene lookup returns CDR1 MNHEY and CDR2 SMNVEV (reference sequence). The CDR3 is 16 residues long. The CDR3 DNA is TGTGCCAGCAGTTTATACGCCAACCCTCAACCCTATGGCTACACCTTC. This sequence encodes CASSLYANPQPYGYTF.

V gene TRBV5-3 combines with J gene TRBJ1-5; D is unresolved. TRBV5-3 is classed as an ORF, of uncertain function. CDR3 length: 12 residues. Trimming stripped 4 bases from V and 5 bases from J, with 7 bases between. CDR3 sequence: CARSPEDQPQHF. The CDR3 region has the DNA TGTGCCAGAAGCCCGGAGGATCAGCCCCAGCATTTT.

This clone was seen only a few times. The J gene is TRBJ1-5, the V gene TRBV15; no clear D gene. This CDR3 contains 19 residues. Trimming removed 5 bases at V and 1 base at J, with 24 bases between. The germline gives CDR1 LNHNV, CDR2 YYDKDF (reference sequence). The CDR3 is CATSPVSSEETPSNQPQHF. CDR3 bases: TGTGCCACCAGCCCCGTAAGCAGCGAGGAGACCCCGAGCAATCAGCCCCAGCATTTT.

The chain uses TRBV18 and TRBJ1-5, with D hard to call. Per the germline V gene, CDR1 is KGHSH and CDR2 is LQKENI. Trimming left V 4 bases short and J 1 base short, with 11 bases between. The CDR3 contains 15 residues. The CDR3 reads CASSQEPGSNQPQHF. As DNA, the CDR3 is TGTGCCAGCTCACAGGAACCCGGGAGCAATCAGCCCCAGCATTTT.